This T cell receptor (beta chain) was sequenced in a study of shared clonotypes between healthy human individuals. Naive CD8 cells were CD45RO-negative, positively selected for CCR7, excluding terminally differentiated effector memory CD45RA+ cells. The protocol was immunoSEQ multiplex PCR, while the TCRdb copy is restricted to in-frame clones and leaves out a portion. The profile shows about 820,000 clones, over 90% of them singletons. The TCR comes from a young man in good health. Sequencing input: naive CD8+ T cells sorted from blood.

CDR3 protein: CASRDVAGEKTQYF. Here the CDR3 DNA reads TGTGCCAGCAGGGACGTGGCGGGAGAAAAGACCCAGTACTTC. V is TRBV2 and J is TRBJ2-5; 7 nucleotides agree with TRBD2. The CDR3 sequence is 14 residues long. With V trimmed by 6 bases and J by 6 bases, 10 bases remained unmatched. From germline, CDR1 is SNHLY and CDR2 FYNNEI.